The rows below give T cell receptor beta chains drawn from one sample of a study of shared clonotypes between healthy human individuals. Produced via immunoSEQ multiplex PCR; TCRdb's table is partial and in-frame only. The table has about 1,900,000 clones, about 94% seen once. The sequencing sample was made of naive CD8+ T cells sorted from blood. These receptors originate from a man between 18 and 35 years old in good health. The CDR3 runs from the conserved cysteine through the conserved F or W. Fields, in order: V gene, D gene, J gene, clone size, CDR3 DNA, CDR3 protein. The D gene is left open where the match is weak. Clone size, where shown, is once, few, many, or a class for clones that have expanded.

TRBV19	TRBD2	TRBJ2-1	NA	TGTGCCAGTAGACTCCTTATGGGGGGGACCTACAATGAGCAGTTCTTC	CASRLLMGGTYNEQFF
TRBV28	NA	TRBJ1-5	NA	TGTGCCAGCAGTTCCCCCCCCAGCAATCAGCCCCAGCATTTT	CASSSPPSNQPQHF
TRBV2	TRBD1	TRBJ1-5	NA	TGTGCCAGCAGTTGGACAGGGGACAATCAGCCCCAGCATTTT	CASSWTGDNQPQHF
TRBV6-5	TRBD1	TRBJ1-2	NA	TGTGCCAGCAGGTTACGAGGGGGCGCGAAATATGGCTACACCTTC	CASRLRGGAKYGYTF
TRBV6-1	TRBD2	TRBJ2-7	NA	TGTGCCAGCAGTGAGGGACTAGCGGGACCCTACGAGCAGTACTTC	CASSEGLAGPYEQYF
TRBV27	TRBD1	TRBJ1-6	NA	TGTGCCAGCAGTTGGGACCTACCGGGACAGGGGAATTCACCCCTCCACTTT	CASSWDLPGQGNSPLHF
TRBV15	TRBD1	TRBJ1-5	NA	TGTGCCACCAGCATAGACAGGGGGACGAATCAGCCCCAGCATTTT	CATSIDRGTNQPQHF
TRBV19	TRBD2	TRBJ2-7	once	TGTGCCAGTAGTATAGGGGCCCCCGGGACTAGCGGCGAGCAGTACTTC	CASSIGAPGTSGEQYF
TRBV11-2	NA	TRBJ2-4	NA	TGTGCCAGCAGCCTCGGACCAATGCAGTACTTC	CASSLGPMQYF
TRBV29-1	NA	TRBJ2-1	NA	TGCAGCGTTGAAGGGGGAACTAGCCTTAGCTCCTACAATGAGCAGTTCTTC	CSVEGGTSLSSYNEQFF
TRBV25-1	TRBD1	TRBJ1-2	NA	TGTGCCAGCAGTTTCGGGACAGGGGAAGGCTACACCTTC	CASSFGTGEGYTF
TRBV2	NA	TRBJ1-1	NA	TGTGCCAGCAGTGAGGCTTCCGGGACACCAAACGAAGCTTTCTTT	CASSEASGTPNEAFF
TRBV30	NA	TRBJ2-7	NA	TGTGCCTGGAGTGAGGTCAAAACCTACGAGCAGTACTTC	CAWSEVKTYEQYF
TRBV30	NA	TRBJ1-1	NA	TGTGCCTGGAGCAGAGCGAACACTGAAGCTTTCTTT	CAWSRANTEAFF
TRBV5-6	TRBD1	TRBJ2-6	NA	TGTGCCAGCAGCTACACACAGGGGGCGCCGGTGTCCAACGTCCTGACTTTC	CASSYTQGAPVSNVLTF
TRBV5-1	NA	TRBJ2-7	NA	TGCGCCAGCAGCTTGGGGGCCTTCTACGAGCAGTACTTC	CASSLGAFYEQYF
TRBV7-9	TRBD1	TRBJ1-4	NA	TGTGCCAGCAGCTTCCGATCACAGGGGGTGGAAGAAAAACTGTTTTTT	CASSFRSQGVEEKLFF
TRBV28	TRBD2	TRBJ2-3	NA	TGTGCCAGCAGTTTATTGGGACTAGCGGGGCCCCCTGGGACAGATACGCAGTATTTT	CASSLLGLAGPPGTDTQYF
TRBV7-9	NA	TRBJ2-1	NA	TGTGCCAGCAGCTTAGCGCTTGGCGGGGCGGAGCAGTTCTTC	CASSLALGGAEQFF
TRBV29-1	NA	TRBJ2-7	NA	TGCAGCGTGGCCGGTGGTCTTCTCGGCTACGAGCAGTACTTC	CSVAGGLLGYEQYF
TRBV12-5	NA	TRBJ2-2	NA	TGTGCTAGTGGTTTGACCCCCGCTAGCACCGGGGAGCTGTTTTTT	CASGLTPASTGELFF
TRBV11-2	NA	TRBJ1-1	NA	TGTGCCAGCAGTAGGGTGGATTGGGGGAACACTGAAGCTTTCTTT	CASSRVDWGNTEAFF
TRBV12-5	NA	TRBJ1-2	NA	TGTGCTAGTGGCCTTGGGCCGCCGAGGTGCTACACCTTC	CASGLGPPRCYTF
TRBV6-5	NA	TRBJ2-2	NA	TGTGCCAGCACCCACGGAGGTAACGGGGAGCTGTTTTTT	CASTHGGNGELFF
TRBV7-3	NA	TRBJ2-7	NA	TGTGCCAGCAGCGTTGCGGTCGGGGACTACGAGCAGTACTTC	CASSVAVGDYEQYF
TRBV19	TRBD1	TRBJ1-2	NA	TGTGCCAGTAGTCCTCGCCAGGGGGAGGCCTATGGCTACACCTTC	CASSPRQGEAYGYTF
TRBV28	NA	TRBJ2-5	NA	TGTGCCAGCAGTTCCTCTATGGAGACCCAGTACTTC	CASSSSMETQYF
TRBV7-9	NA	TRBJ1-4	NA	TGTGCCAGCAGCACCTCAGGGGCAAATGAAAAACTGTTTTTT	CASSTSGANEKLFF
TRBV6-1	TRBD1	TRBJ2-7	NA	TGTGCCAGCACTACCGGGACAGGGTTTCCCTACGAGCAGTACTTC	CASTTGTGFPYEQYF
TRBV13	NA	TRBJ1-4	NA	TGTGCCAGCAGGATGGCCGGGGTTACTAATGAAAAACTGTTTTTT	CASRMAGVTNEKLFF
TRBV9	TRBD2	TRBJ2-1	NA	TGTGCCAGCAGCGTAGCGGGAGGTTATTACAATGAGCAGTTCTTC	CASSVAGGYYNEQFF
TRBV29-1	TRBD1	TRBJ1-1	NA	TGCAGCGCTCCCGGGACAGAGAACACTGAAGCTTTCTTT	CSAPGTENTEAFF
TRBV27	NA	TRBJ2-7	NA	TGTGCCAGCACCGACAGGATCTCCTACGAGCAGTACTTC	CASTDRISYEQYF
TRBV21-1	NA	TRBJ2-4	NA	TGTGCCAGCAGCCACCGGGACCGGGCGTCCAACATTCAGTACTTC	CASSHRDRASNIQYF
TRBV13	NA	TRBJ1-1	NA	TGTGCCAGCAGCTCCGAGGGGGGGGAAGCTTTCTTT	CASSSEGGEAFF
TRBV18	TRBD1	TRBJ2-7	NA	TGTGCCAGCTCACCACCGACAGGGGGTGTTTACGAGCAGTACTTC	CASSPPTGGVYEQYF
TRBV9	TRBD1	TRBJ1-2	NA	TGTGCCAGCAGCCCCCAGGGGGCCGTGGTCTATGGCTACACCTTC	CASSPQGAVVYGYTF
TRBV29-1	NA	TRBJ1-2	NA	TGCAGCGTTGAAGATGAACAGGGCCGCTATGGCTACACCTTC	CSVEDEQGRYGYTF
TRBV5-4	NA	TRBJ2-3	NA	TGTGCCAGCAGTTACCGGGATTTTAGCACAGATACGCAGTATTTT	CASSYRDFSTDTQYF
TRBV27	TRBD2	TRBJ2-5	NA	TGTGCCAGCAGTTCACGACTAGCGGGGGAGGAAGAGACCCAGTACTTC	CASSSRLAGEEETQYF
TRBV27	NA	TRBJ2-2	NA	TGTGCCAGCAGTTTTGTGGTCGGACTTGGTGCGTGGGAGCTGTTTTTT	CASSFVVGLGAWELFF
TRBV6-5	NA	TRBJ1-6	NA	TGTGCCAGCAGTTATTCCGAGGGCAATTCACCCCTCCACTTT	CASSYSEGNSPLHF
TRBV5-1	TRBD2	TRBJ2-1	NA	TGCGCCACCTCGCGGGAGGGAGATGAGCAGTTCTTC	CATSREGDEQFF
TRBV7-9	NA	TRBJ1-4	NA	TGTGCCAGCGTTCATGGGACTAATGAAAAACTGTTTTTT	CASVHGTNEKLFF
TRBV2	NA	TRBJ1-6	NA	TGTGCCAGCAGTGGTGGGCAGGACCGGACTTCACCCCTCCACTTT	CASSGGQDRTSPLHF
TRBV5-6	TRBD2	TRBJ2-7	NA	TGTGCCAGCAGCTTGGGGGGACTAATCTCCTACGAGCAGTACTTC	CASSLGGLISYEQYF
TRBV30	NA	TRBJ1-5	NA	TGTGCCTGGAGTTACAGAAATAGCAATCAGCCCCAGCATTTT	CAWSYRNSNQPQHF